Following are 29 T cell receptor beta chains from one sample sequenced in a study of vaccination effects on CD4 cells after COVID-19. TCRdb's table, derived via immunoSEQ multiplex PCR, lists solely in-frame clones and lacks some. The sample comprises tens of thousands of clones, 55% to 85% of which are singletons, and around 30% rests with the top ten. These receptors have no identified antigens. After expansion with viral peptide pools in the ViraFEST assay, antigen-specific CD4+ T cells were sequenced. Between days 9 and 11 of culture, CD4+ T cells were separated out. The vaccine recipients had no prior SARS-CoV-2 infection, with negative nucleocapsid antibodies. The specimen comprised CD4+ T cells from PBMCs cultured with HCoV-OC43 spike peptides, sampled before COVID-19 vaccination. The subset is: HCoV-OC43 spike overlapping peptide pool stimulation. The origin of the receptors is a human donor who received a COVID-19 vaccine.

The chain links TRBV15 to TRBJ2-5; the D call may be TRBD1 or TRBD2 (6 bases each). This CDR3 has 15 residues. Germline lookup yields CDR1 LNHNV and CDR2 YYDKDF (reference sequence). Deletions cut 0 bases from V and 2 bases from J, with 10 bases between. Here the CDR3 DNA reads TGTGCCACCAGCAGAGACCCGGGGGCGCAAGAGACCCAGTACTTC. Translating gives CATSRDPGAQETQYF. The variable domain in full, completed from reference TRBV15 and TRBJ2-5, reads DAMVIQNPRYQVTQFGKPVTLSCSQTLNHNVMYWYQQKSSQAPKLLFHYYDKDFNNEADTPDNFQSRRPNTSFCFLDIRSPGLGDTAMYLCATSRDPGAQETQYFGPGTRLLVL.

The CDR3 region has the DNA TGTGCCAGCAGGAAAGATACGGGCACTGAAGCTTTCTTT. Amino acid sequence: CASRKDTGTEAFF. This chain uses TRBV27 with TRBJ1-1; D remains unclear. V gave up 6 bases and J gave up 4 bases, with 12 bases separating them. This CDR3 has 13 amino acids. Germline CDR1 is MNHEY and CDR2 is SMNVEV (reference sequence).

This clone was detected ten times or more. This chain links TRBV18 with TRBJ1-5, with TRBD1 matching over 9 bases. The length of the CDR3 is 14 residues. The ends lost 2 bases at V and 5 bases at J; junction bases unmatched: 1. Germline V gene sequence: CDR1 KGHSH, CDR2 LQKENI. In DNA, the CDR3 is TGTGCCAGCTCACCAACAGGGGGCTATCAGCCCCAGCATTTT. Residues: CASSPTGGYQPQHF.

In DNA, the CDR3 is TGCGCCAGCAGTGTGGTAGCGGGGAACACCGGGGAGCTGTTTTTT. Translating it yields CASSVVAGNTGELFF. The chain carries TRBV5-1 and TRBJ2-2, with 7 bases aligning to TRBD2. Trimming at V came to 5 bases and at J to 1 base, leaving 5 bases not matched to a gene. The CDR3 has 15 residues. CDR1 is SGHRS, CDR2 YFSETQ, per germline. The whole variable domain, filled in from reference TRBV5-1 and TRBJ2-2, reads KAGVTQTPRYLIKTRGQQVTLSCSPISGHRSVSWYQQTPGQGLQFLFEYFSETQRNKGNFPGRFSGRQFSNSRSEMNVSTLELGDSALYLCASSVVAGNTGELFFGEGSRLTVL.

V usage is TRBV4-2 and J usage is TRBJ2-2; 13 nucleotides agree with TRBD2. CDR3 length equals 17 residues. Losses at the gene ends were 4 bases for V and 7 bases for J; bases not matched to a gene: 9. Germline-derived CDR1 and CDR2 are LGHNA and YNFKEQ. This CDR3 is CASSPGGLAGDVGELFF. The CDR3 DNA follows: TGTGCCAGCAGCCCCGGCGGACTAGCGGGAGATGTCGGGGAGCTGTTTTTT.

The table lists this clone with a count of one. The CDR3 spells CASSPGPQPYEQYF. The CDR3 DNA follows: TGCGCCAGCAGCCCGGGCCCCCAGCCCTACGAGCAGTACTTC. This chain links TRBV4-1 with TRBJ2-7; the D is unclear. CDR3 length: 14 residues. Germline CDR1 is MGHRA and CDR2 is YSYEKL. Trimming took off 4 bases at V and 2 bases at J, with 12 bases between the two ends.

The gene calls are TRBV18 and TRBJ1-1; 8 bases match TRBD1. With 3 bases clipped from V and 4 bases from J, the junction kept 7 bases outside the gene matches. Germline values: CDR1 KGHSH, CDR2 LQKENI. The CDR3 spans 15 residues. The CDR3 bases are TGTGCCAGCTCACCCTCGACAGGGGCGGGCACTGAAGCTTTCTTT. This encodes CASSPSTGAGTEAFF.

CDR3 in amino acids: CAISESQGFGYTF. For the CDR3, the DNA is TGTGCCATCAGTGAGTCACAGGGGTTTGGCTACACCTTC. The chain has TRBV10-3 and TRBJ1-2; 7 bases fit TRBD1. This CDR3 contains 13 residues. Germline trimming cut 0 bases from V and 7 bases from J; bases unmatched to any gene: 2. The germline CDR1 and CDR2 sequences are ENHRY and SYGVKD.

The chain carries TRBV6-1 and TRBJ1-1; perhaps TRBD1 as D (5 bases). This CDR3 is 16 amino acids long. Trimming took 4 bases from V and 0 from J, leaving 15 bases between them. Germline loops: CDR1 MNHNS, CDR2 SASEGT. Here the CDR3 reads CASSALRGPMNTEAFF. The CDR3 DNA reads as TGTGCCAGCAGTGCCCTAAGGGGACCAATGAACACTGAAGCTTTCTTT.

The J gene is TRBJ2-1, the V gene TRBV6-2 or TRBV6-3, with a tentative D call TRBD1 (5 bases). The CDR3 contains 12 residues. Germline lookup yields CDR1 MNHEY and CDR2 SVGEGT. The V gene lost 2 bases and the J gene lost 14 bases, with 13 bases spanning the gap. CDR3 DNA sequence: TGTGCCAGCAGTTACGGGGCAGCTTGGGAGTTCTTC. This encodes CASSYGAAWEFF.

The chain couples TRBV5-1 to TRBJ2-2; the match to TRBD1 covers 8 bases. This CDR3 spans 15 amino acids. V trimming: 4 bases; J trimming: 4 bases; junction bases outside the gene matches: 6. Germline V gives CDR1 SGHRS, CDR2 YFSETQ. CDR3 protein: CASSPDRGATGELFF. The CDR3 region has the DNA TGCGCCAGCAGCCCCGACAGGGGAGCCACCGGGGAGCTGTTTTTT.

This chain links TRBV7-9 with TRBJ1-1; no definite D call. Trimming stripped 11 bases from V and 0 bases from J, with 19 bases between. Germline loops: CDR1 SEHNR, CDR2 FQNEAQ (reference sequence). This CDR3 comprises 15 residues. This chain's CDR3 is CAFTVYQRLNTEAFF. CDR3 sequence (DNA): TGTGCCTTCACGGTTTATCAGAGGCTGAACACTGAAGCTTTCTTT.

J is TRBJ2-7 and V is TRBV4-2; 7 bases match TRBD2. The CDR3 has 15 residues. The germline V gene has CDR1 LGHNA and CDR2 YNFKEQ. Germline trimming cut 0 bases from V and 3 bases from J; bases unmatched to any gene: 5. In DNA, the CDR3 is TGTGCCAGCAGCCAAGACGCTAGCGGTTACTACGAGCAGTACTTC. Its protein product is CASSQDASGYYEQYF.

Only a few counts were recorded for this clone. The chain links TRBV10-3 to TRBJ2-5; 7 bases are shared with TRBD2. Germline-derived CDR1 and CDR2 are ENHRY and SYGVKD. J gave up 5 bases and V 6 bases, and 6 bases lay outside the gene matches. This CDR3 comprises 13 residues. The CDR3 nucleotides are TGTGCCATCAGCGCGACTAGCTTGGAGACCCAGTACTTC. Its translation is CAISATSLETQYF.

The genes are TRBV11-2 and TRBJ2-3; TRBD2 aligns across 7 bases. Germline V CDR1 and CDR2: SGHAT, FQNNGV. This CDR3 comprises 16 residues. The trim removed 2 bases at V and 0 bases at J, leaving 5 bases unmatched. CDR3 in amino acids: CASSLMAGASTDTQYF. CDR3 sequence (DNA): TGTGCCAGCAGCTTAATGGCGGGAGCTAGCACAGATACGCAGTATTTT.

The CDR3 here is CAISESGYLADTQYF. The CDR3 nucleotides read TGTGCCATCAGTGAATCGGGGTACTTGGCCGATACGCAGTATTTT. The chain is built from TRBV10-3 and TRBJ2-3, with D tentatively TRBD2 (5 bases). This CDR3 spans 15 amino acids. V lost 3 bases and J 6 bases, leaving 16 bases between the germline ends. Germline assignment: CDR1 ENHRY and CDR2 SYGVKD.

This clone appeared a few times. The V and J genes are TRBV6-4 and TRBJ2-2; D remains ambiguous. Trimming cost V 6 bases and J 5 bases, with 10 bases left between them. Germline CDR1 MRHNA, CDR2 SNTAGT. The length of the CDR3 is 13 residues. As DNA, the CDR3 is TGTGCCAGCAGCTCTCTGGCGACCGGGGAGCTGTTTTTT. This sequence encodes CASSSLATGELFF.

The CDR3: CASSSGQGLGYTF. DNA for the CDR3: TGTGCCAGCAGCTCGGGACAGGGGCTTGGCTACACCTTC. The chain joins TRBV7-2 to TRBJ1-2; the match to TRBD1 covers 10 bases. V lost 4 bases, J lost 7 bases, and 3 bases stayed unmatched. CDR3 length: 13 residues. Germline loops: CDR1 SGHTA, CDR2 FQGNSA.

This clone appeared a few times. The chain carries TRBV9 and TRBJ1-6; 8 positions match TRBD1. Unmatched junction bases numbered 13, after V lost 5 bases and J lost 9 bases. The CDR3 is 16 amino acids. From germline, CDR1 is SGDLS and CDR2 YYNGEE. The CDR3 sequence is CASSLSRDRTCSPLHF. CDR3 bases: TGTGCCAGCAGTCTGAGCCGGGACAGGACGTGTTCACCCCTCCACTTT.

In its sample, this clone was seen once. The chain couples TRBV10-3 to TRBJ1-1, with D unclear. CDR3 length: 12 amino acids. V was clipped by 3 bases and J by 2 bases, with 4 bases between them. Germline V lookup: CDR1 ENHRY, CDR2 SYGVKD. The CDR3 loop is CAISDPNTEAFF. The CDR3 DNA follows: TGTGCCATCAGTGACCCAAACACTGAAGCTTTCTTT.

The CDR3 bases are TGCGCCAGCAGCCAAGGGTGGGACAGATACACTGAAGCTTTCTTT. Protein: CASSQGWDRYTEAFF. The rearrangement links TRBV4-3 to TRBJ1-1, with 7 bases fitting TRBD1. The ends lost 1 base at V and 3 bases at J; junction bases unmatched: 5. The length of the CDR3 is 15 residues. Germline lookup yields CDR1 LGHNA and CDR2 YSLEER.

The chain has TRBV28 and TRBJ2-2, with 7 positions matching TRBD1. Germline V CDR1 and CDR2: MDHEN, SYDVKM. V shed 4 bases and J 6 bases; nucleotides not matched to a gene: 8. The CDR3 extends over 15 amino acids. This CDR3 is CASSSTGAGAGELFF. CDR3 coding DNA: TGTGCCAGCAGTTCCACAGGGGCAGGGGCCGGGGAGCTGTTTTTT.

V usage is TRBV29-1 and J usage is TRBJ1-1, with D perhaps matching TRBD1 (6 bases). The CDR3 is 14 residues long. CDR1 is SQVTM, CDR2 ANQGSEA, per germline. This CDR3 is CTTIKGVGLAEAFF. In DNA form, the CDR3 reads TGCACCACAATTAAGGGGGTAGGATTAGCTGAAGCTTTCTTT.

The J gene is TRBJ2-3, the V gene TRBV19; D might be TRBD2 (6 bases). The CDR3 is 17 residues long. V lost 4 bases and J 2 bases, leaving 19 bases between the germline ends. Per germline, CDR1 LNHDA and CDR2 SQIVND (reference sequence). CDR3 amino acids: CASSTLRSGLLTDTQYF. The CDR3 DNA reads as TGTGCCAGTAGTACCCTAAGATCGGGACTTCTCACAGATACGCAGTATTTT.

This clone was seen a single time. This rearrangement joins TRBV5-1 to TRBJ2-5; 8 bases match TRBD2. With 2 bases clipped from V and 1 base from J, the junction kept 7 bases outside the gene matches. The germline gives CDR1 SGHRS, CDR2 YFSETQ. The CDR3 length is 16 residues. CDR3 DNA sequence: TGCGCCAGCAGCTTAGGTGGAGGGACTAGCCAAGAGACCCAGTACTTC. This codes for CASSLGGGTSQETQYF. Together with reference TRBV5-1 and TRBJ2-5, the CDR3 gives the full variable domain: KAGVTQTPRYLIKTRGQQVTLSCSPISGHRSVSWYQQTPGQGLQFLFEYFSETQRNKGNFPGRFSGRQFSNSRSEMNVSTLELGDSALYLCASSLGGGTSQETQYFGPGTRLLVL.

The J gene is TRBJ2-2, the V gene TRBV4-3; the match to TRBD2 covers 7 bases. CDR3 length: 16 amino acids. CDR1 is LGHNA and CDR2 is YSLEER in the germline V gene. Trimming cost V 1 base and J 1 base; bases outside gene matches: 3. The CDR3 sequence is CASSQGAGVNTGELFF. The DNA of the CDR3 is TGCGCCAGCAGCCAAGGGGCGGGGGTGAACACCGGGGAGCTGTTTTTT.

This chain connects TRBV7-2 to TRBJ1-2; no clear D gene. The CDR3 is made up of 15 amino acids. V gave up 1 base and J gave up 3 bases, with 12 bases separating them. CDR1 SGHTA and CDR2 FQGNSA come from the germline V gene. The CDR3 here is CASSLGRPGDYGYTF. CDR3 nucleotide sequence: TGTGCCAGCAGCTTAGGGAGGCCCGGGGACTATGGCTACACCTTC.

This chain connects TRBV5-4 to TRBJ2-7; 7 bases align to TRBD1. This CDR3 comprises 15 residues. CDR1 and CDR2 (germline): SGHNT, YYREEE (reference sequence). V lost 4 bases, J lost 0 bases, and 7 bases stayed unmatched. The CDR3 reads CASSMNRDSSYEQYF. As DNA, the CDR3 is TGTGCCAGCAGCATGAACCGGGACAGCTCCTACGAGCAGTACTTC.

The CDR3 region has the DNA TGTGCCAGCAGTCTGGGACAGGGGGCAGGCTATGGCTACACCTTC. It translates to CASSLGQGAGYGYTF. The rearrangement joins TRBV28 to TRBJ1-2, with 12 nucleotides matching TRBD1. V lost 5 bases to trimming and J lost 4 bases; unmatched junction nucleotides: 5. CDR3 length: 15 residues. Germline CDR1 reads MDHEN; CDR2 reads SYDVKM.